This T cell receptor beta chain is drawn from a study of breast tumors, draining lymph nodes, adjacent tissues. MiXCR, run by TCRdb on the multiplex PCR reads, gives a single entry per CDR3 protein. The sample lists 200,000 or so distinct CDR3 sequences; 31% were seen once. The CDR3 runs to 11 residues. Trimming pared 0 bases from V and 10 bases from J, leaving 7 bases between. The germline CDR1 and CDR2 sequences are GTSNPN and SVGIG (reference sequence). Study-wide results and limits: Tumor TCR diversity was below lymph nodes but above nontumor tissue. Tumor T cell lymph node origin was a supported hypothesis, not proven. Data fit most tumor T cells coming from lymph node, expanding in tumor.

This clonotype was seen ten or more times. What it recognizes is unknown. The lymph nodes were axillary draining lymph nodes from breast cancer patients. Material for sequencing was axillary lymph node tissue. The source of this sequence is a female donor with breast cancer. Some clones in this sample may be carry-over from other donors' samples. J is TRBJ1-5 and V is TRBV30; D unresolved. The CDR3: CAWSVRGPQHF. The CDR3 nucleotides read TGTGCCTGGAGTGTACGGGGACCCCAGCATTTT.